The source of this TCR beta chain is a study of post-analysis software for immune sequencing data. Study outcomes and limitations: In patients, TRBV5-6, TRBV5-1 and TRBV20-1 belonged to four or five TRBV segments found more frequently than in controls.

cDNA libraries for TCR beta contained unique molecular identifiers. TCRdb independently ran MiXCR on the PCR reads; one entry per CDR3 protein. The sample includes 600,000 to 700,000 distinct CDR3 sequences, about 60% of them seen just once. CDR1 and CDR2 from the germline V gene are SQVTM and ANQGSEA. V shed 7 bases and J shed 11 bases, with 14 bases lying between them. The CDR3 has 10 amino acids. Of note for this clonotype: Its target is unknown.

This chain links TRBV29-1 with TRBJ1-1; D gene unclear. The receptor comes from a girl aged 2-10 years with multiple sclerosis. Sequenced: blood. The CDR3 DNA sequence: TGCAGCGGGGGTGCCCTGGGGGCTTTCTTT. Translated, it gives CSGGALGAFF.